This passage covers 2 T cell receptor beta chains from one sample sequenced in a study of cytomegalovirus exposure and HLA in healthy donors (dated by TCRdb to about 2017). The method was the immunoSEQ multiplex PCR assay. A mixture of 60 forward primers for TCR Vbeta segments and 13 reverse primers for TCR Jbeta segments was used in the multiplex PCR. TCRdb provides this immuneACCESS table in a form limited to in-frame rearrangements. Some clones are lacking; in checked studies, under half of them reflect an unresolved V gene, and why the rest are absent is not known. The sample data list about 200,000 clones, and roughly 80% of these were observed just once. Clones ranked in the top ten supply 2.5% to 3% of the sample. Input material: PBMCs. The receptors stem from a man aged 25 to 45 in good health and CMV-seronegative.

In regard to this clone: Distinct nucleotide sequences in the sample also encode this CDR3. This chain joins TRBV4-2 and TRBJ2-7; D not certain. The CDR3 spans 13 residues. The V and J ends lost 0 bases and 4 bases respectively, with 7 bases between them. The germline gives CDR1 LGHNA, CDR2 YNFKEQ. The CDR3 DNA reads TGTGCCAGCAGCCAAGACCGAGATTACGAGCAGTACTTC. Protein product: CASSQDRDYEQYF.

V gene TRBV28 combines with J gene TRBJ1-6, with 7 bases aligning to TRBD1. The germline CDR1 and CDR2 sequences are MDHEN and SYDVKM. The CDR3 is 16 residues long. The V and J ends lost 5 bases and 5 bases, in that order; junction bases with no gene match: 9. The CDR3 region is CASSLALGTDNSPLHF. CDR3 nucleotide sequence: TGTGCCAGCAGTCTCGCCCTGGGGACAGATAATTCACCCCTCCACTTT. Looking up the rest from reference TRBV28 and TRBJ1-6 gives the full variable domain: DVKVTQSSRYLVKRTGEKVFLECVQDMDHENMFWYRQDPGLGLRLIYFSYDVKMKEKGDIPEGYSVSREKKERFSLILESASTNQTSMYLCASSLALGTDNSPLHFGNGTRLTVT.